This is a list of T cell receptor beta chains from one sample in a study of T cell responses to AZD1222 COVID-19 vaccine. Here immunoSEQ multiplex PCR was the method, and the copy in TCRdb shows in-frame clones only, minus some. The table shows about 150,000 clones, with around 90% occurring only once. The sample here was peripheral blood, taken 28 days after the second AZD1222 dose. All receptors derive from an adult who received the AZD1222 COVID-19 vaccine. Each CDR3 is given with its conserved first and last residue. A D gene is named only where the DNA matches it firmly. Rows may omit the clone size; those that give it use once, few, many or a size class.

clone_size	v_call	d_call	j_call	cdr3_aa	cdr3_nt
NA	TRBV7-9	NA	TRBJ1-5	CASSFGSNQPQHF	TGTGCCAGCAGCTTTGGGAGCAATCAGCCCCAGCATTTT
NA	TRBV2	NA	TRBJ1-2	CASSGTGLDGYTF	TGTGCCAGCAGTGGGACGGGGCTCGATGGCTACACCTTC
NA	TRBV7-3	TRBD1	TRBJ2-3	CASSSRPGTGGDTQYF	TGTGCCAGCAGCTCCCGTCCCGGGACAGGGGGCGATACGCAGTATTTT
once	TRBV4-3	NA	TRBJ2-6	CASSQDTLSGANVLTF	TGCGCCAGCAGCCAAGATACGCTAAGTGGGGCCAACGTCCTGACTTTC
NA	TRBV24-1	NA	TRBJ2-4	CATSDNRRGNIQYF	TGTGCCACCAGTGATAATCGTAGGGGGAACATTCAGTACTTC
NA	TRBV6-2/TRBV6-3	NA	TRBJ1-1	CASSWGQLGNEAFF	TGTGCCAGCAGTTGGGGACAACTCGGCAATGAAGCTTTCTTT
NA	TRBV19	TRBD1	TRBJ1-5	CASRGPGTESQPQHF	TGTGCCTCTAGGGGTCCCGGGACAGAGAGTCAGCCCCAGCATTTT
NA	TRBV7-6	NA	TRBJ2-1	CASSLVQSNEQFF	TGTGCCAGCAGCTTAGTACAGAGCAATGAGCAGTTCTTC
NA	TRBV12-3/TRBV12-4	NA	TRBJ1-2	CASSSPPYGYTF	TGTGCCAGCAGTTCCCCACCCTATGGCTACACCTTC
NA	TRBV5-1	NA	TRBJ2-2	CASSFLPEGNTGELFF	TGCGCCAGCAGCTTTCTTCCAGAGGGGAACACCGGGGAGCTGTTTTTT
NA	TRBV5-1	TRBD1	TRBJ1-4	CASRGQATNEKLFF	TGCGCCAGCCGAGGACAGGCAACTAATGAAAAACTGTTTTTT
NA	TRBV18	TRBD1	TRBJ2-5	CASSPPGGLKETQYF	TGTGCCAGCTCACCACCAGGGGGCCTGAAAGAGACCCAGTACTTC
NA	TRBV6-6	NA	TRBJ1-2	CASSSWEDSSNYGYTF	TGTGCCAGCAGTTCGTGGGAGGACAGCTCTAACTATGGCTACACCTTC
NA	TRBV5-1	TRBD1	TRBJ1-1	CASSPTGSTEAFF	TGCGCCAGCAGCCCGACAGGGAGCACTGAAGCTTTCTTT
NA	TRBV4-3	NA	TRBJ1-4	CASSGDRGGIEKLFF	TGCGCCAGCAGCGGTGACCGGGGGGGAATCGAAAAACTGTTTTTT
NA	TRBV4-1	NA	TRBJ1-5	CASSQETGNNQPQHF	TGCGCCAGCAGCCAAGAAACAGGGAACAATCAGCCCCAGCATTTT
NA	TRBV29-1	NA	TRBJ2-3	CSVRERFPDTQYF	TGCAGCGTTAGAGAGAGGTTCCCAGATACGCAGTATTTT
once	TRBV9	NA	TRBJ2-5	CASSVDRMETQYF	TGTGCCAGCAGCGTAGATAGAATGGAGACCCAGTACTTC
NA	TRBV3-1/TRBV3-2	NA	TRBJ2-7	CASSQVTPNVRRLYEQYF	TGTGCCAGCAGCCAAGTTACCCCAAACGTCCGCAGACTCTACGAGCAGTACTTC
NA	TRBV10-3	NA	TRBJ1-6	CAIRDSPNNSPLHF	TGTGCCATCAGGGACAGCCCCAATAATTCACCCCTCCACTTT
NA	TRBV20-1	NA	TRBJ1-2	CSATGGYGYTF	TGCAGTGCTACCGGGGGCTATGGCTACACCTTC
NA	TRBV6-5	TRBD2	TRBJ2-1	CASSPPLAGANEQFF	TGTGCCAGCAGCCCCCCGCTAGCGGGGGCCAATGAGCAGTTCTTC
NA	TRBV24-1	TRBD2	TRBJ2-3	CATSDPGEGSDTQYF	TGTGCCACCAGTGACCCTGGGGAGGGATCGGATACGCAGTATTTT
NA	TRBV6-6	NA	TRBJ2-7	CASSYLEGSYEQYF	TGTGCCAGCAGTTACTTAGAGGGCTCCTACGAGCAGTACTTC
NA	TRBV7-2	NA	TRBJ1-2	CASSLRFGVNYGYTF	TGTGCCAGCAGCTTACGTTTTGGGGTAAACTATGGCTACACCTTC
NA	TRBV4-2	NA	TRBJ1-4	CASSRVTEGNEKLFF	TGTGCCAGCAGCCGAGTGACAGAGGGTAATGAAAAACTGTTTTTT
NA	TRBV3-1/TRBV3-2	TRBD2	TRBJ2-5	CASSPGLAGEETQYF	TGTGCCAGCAGCCCCGGACTAGCGGGAGAAGAGACCCAGTACTTC